This T cell receptor beta chain was recovered during a study of shared clonotypes between healthy human individuals. Regarding the study as a whole: Memory subsets generally showed lower estimated richness than naive subsets. Sampling was confined to blood; repertoires within tissues likely differ.

On this clone itself: Its antigen is still unknown.

This CDR3 has 15 residues. From germline, CDR1 is MNHEY and CDR2 SMNVEV (reference sequence). V lost 6 bases to trimming and J lost 0 bases, with 14 bases between them. Researchers ran the assay at a deep level. TCRdb's table, derived via immunoSEQ multiplex PCR, lists solely in-frame clones and lacks some. Of about 700,000 clones in the sample, about 91% were seen once. CD8 cells regarded as naive lacked CD45RO, were positively chosen for CCR7, and omitted terminally differentiated effector memory CD45RA+ cells. This sequence joins TRBV27 and TRBJ2-5; D is uncertain. The sequence was collected from a man aged 25 to 45 in good health. The specimen sequenced was naive CD8+ T cells sorted from blood. The CDR3 sequence is CASSPPTDYQETQYF. The CDR3, as DNA: TGTGCCAGCAGCCCCCCGACGGATTACCAAGAGACCCAGTACTTC.